This TCR beta chain came from a study of shared clonotypes between healthy human individuals. Study background: A donor's plate count was three for CD4 naive and three for CD4 memory; CD8 naive had two and CD8 memory one. General study findings and limits: In the sorted subsets, rarefaction showed sequencing was incomplete despite large depth. Naive subsets typically showed greater estimated richness than memory subsets.

Original data processing: With immunoSEQ giving junction-only sequences and no quality scores, filtering differed. Libraries were prepared by immunoSEQ multiplex PCR; TCRdb keeps only in-frame clonotypes and omits some of them. V, J and clone size were drawn from that table, and D and trimming were deduced from the DNA. The profile shows approximately 88,000 clones, 68% of them singletons. In this sample, this clone turned up a few times. As yet, its antigen is unknown. CDR1 KGHSH and CDR2 LQKENI come from the germline V gene. Trimming at V came to 3 bases and at J to 0 bases, leaving 4 bases not matched to a gene. The CDR3 is 15 residues long.

Sequences were obtained from memory CD8+ T cells sorted from blood. As to subset: CD45RO+ cells pooled with CCR7-negative TemRA cells. J is TRBJ2-5 and V is TRBV18, with 7 bases aligning to TRBD1. The clonotype originates from a man aged 25 to 40 in good health. The CDR3 sequence: CASSPRQGNQETQYF. The CDR3 nucleotides are TGTGCCAGCTCACCCCGACAGGGTAACCAAGAGACCCAGTACTTC.